These 25 T cell receptor beta chains originate from one sample sequenced in a study of T-cell reconstitution after alpha-beta-depleted transplantation in children. Unique molecular identifiers tagged the TCRbeta library. TCRdb processed the PCR reads anew with MiXCR; each CDR3 protein has one entry. The sample holds about 400,000 distinct CDR3 sequences, about an eighth seen once. The sample consisted of PBMCs, taken from the stem cell graft. All receptors come from a human donor who donated a stem cell graft to a child with Fanconi anemia.

This clonotype has more than one count but fewer than ten. This sequence joins TRBV5-1 and TRBJ1-6; 7 nucleotides line up with TRBD1. The CDR3 is 15 residues long. Trimming took 0 bases from V and 10 from J; bases not matched to a gene: 7. Germline V gene lookup returns CDR1 SGHRS and CDR2 YFSETQ. CDR3: CASSLEPGGSSPLHF. CDR3 in DNA: TGCGCCAGCAGCTTGGAGCCAGGGGGTAGCTCACCCCTCCACTTT.

This clonotype was observed a few times. The rearrangement links TRBV20-1 to TRBJ2-5, with 12 bases matching TRBD1. Looked up from germline, CDR1 is DFQATT and CDR2 is SNEGSKA (reference sequence). The V gene end was trimmed by 4 bases and the J gene end by 1 base; junction bases not matched to a gene: 4. The CDR3 is 15 residues long. CDR3 residues: CSAIGTGGFQETQYF. In nucleotides, the CDR3 is TGCAGTGCTATAGGGACAGGGGGCTTCCAAGAGACCCAGTACTTC.

The rearrangement joins TRBV7-6 to TRBJ1-3, with D uncertain. The CDR3 contains 15 residues. With 1 base removed from V and 2 bases from J, the gap between germline ends came to 9 bases. From germline, CDR1 is SGHVS and CDR2 FNYEAQ. In DNA, the CDR3 is TGTGCCAGCAGCTTAGTGGCCGAAGCTGGAAACACCATATATTTT. The encoded protein is CASSLVAEAGNTIYF.

The gene calls are TRBV4-3 and TRBJ2-4; possible D gene TRBD1, 5 bases. The CDR3 contains 14 residues. V gave up 0 bases and J gave up 8 bases, with 11 bases separating them. CDR1 and CDR2 from the germline V gene are LGHNA and YSLEER. CDR3 protein: CASSQDPGNDIQYF. Here the CDR3 DNA reads TGCGCCAGCAGCCAAGATCCAGGGAACGACATTCAGTACTTC.

The genes are TRBV19 and TRBJ1-4, with 8 bases that match TRBD1. Per germline, CDR1 LNHDA and CDR2 SQIVND (reference sequence). Trimming took 10 bases from V and 5 from J; bases not matched to a gene: 15. The CDR3 is 16 amino acids. The DNA for the CDR3 is TGTGCCACCACCCGGACAGGGAATTTTGAGAATGAAAAACTGTTTTTT. Protein sequence: CATTRTGNFENEKLFF.

Ten or more counts support this clonotype. The chain uses TRBV27 and TRBJ2-2; D uncertain. The germline V and J ends were trimmed by 5 bases and 4 bases, with 11 bases remaining between them. Germline lookup yields CDR1 MNHEY and CDR2 SMNVEV (reference sequence). The CDR3 length is 14 residues. The CDR3 DNA reads as TGTGCCAGCAGTCCCTCGGCTCCCACCGGGGAGCTGTTTTTT. This translates into CASSPSAPTGELFF.

The chain carries TRBV7-2 and TRBJ2-4; D not resolved. CDR1 is SGHTA and CDR2 is FQGNSA in the germline V gene. The CDR3 is 15 residues long. Trimming stripped 0 bases from V and 6 bases from J, with 12 bases between. CDR3 in amino acids: CASSLAFEQLNIQYF. DNA for the CDR3: TGTGCCAGCAGCTTAGCGTTCGAACAGCTAAACATTCAGTACTTC.

This clonotype came up a few times. V usage is TRBV4-3 and J usage is TRBJ2-2; tentatively, D is TRBD1 (6 bases). The germline V gene encodes CDR1 LGHNA and CDR2 YSLEER. The CDR3 runs 17 residues. Trimming took off 0 bases at V and 0 bases at J, with 11 bases between the two ends. CDR3 in DNA: TGCGCCAGCAGCCAAGACTACAGGGCCCCGAACACCGGGGAGCTGTTTTTT. Protein: CASSQDYRAPNTGELFF.

This clonotype has a handful of counts. The rearrangement links TRBV10-3 to TRBJ2-2; 7 nucleotides align to TRBD1. The CDR3 covers 15 residues. Germline CDR1 ENHRY, CDR2 SYGVKD. V lost 2 bases and J lost 2; bases outside the gene matches: 2. The CDR3 region is CAISETGDNTGELFF. The CDR3 DNA reads TGTGCCATCAGTGAGACAGGGGACAACACCGGGGAGCTGTTTTTT.

There are a few counts of this clonotype. V usage is TRBV7-9 and J usage is TRBJ2-1; D remains ambiguous. Trimming cost V 10 bases and J 7 bases, with 8 bases left between them. This CDR3 comprises 10 residues. CDR1 and CDR2 (germline): SEHNR, FQNEAQ (reference sequence). CDR3 DNA: TGTGCCACCTCATATAATGAGCAGTTCTTC. Protein sequence: CATSYNEQFF. Full variable domain (outside the CDR3, taken from reference TRBV7-9 and TRBJ2-1): DTGVSQNPRHKITKRGQNVTFRCDPISEHNRLYWYRQTLGQGPEFLTYFQNEAQLEKSRLLSDRFSAERPKGSFSTLEIQRTEQGDSAMYLCATSYNEQFFGPGTRLTVL.

This clonotype was found many times. This chain uses TRBV5-6 with TRBJ1-6; D gene uncertain. Between the trimmed V and J ends, which lost 4 bases and 10 bases, there was a span of 12 bases. Germline lookup yields CDR1 SGHDT and CDR2 YYEEEE. The CDR3 has 13 amino acids. The CDR3 sequence is CASSREEGSPLHF. The DNA for the CDR3 is TGTGCCAGCAGCAGGGAGGAAGGCTCACCCCTCCACTTT.

This clonotype turned up a few times. This chain connects TRBV3-1 to TRBJ2-2; D is ambiguous. This CDR3 is 12 amino acids long. Trimming stripped 3 bases from V and 8 bases from J, with 7 bases between. Germline loops: CDR1 LGHDT, CDR2 YNNKEL (reference sequence). The CDR3 reads CASSHPVGELFF. CDR3 nucleotides: TGTGCCAGCAGCCACCCCGTAGGGGAGCTGTTTTTT.

The sample holds many counts of this clonotype. This chain links TRBV20-1 with TRBJ1-1; no clear D gene. Trimming took 6 bases from V and 6 from J, leaving 17 bases between them. This CDR3 is 13 amino acids long. The germline V gene has CDR1 DFQATT and CDR2 SNEGSKA (reference sequence). The CDR3 loop is CSAPRILEPEAFF. The CDR3 DNA follows: TGCAGTGCCCCTCGGATTCTTGAACCTGAAGCTTTCTTT.

The chain recombines TRBV12-3 or TRBV12-4 with TRBJ1-6; D unresolved. The CDR3 covers 14 residues. V was shortened by 2 bases and J by 5 bases, with 7 bases between the two germline ends. The DNA of the CDR3 is TGTGCCAGCAGTTTATGGAGGGATAATTCACCCCTCCACTTT. This translates into CASSLWRDNSPLHF.

CDR3 in amino acids: CAWSVLGAGANVLTF. CDR3 bases: TGTGCCTGGAGTGTACTGGGGGCCGGGGCCAACGTCCTGACTTTC. The chain recombines TRBV30 with TRBJ2-6; TRBD1 is a possible D gene (6 bases). V lost 0 bases to trimming and J lost 4 bases, with 10 bases between them. This CDR3 region has 15 residues. Germline values: CDR1 GTSNPN, CDR2 SVGIG (reference sequence).

V gene TRBV12-3 or TRBV12-4 combines with J gene TRBJ1-5; D perhaps matches TRBD1 (5 bases). V dropped 0 bases and J dropped 0 bases, with 12 bases sitting between them. This CDR3 spans 17 amino acids. The CDR3 reads CASSLAFRQYSNQPQHF. In DNA form, the CDR3 reads TGTGCCAGCAGTTTAGCCTTTAGACAGTATAGCAATCAGCCCCAGCATTTT.

This clonotype was counted between two and nine times. The chain is built from TRBV4-1 and TRBJ1-4, with 9 positions matching TRBD1. The ends lost 0 bases at V and 8 bases at J; junction bases unmatched: 10. This CDR3 comprises 17 residues. Germline CDR1 is MGHRA and CDR2 is YSYEKL. As DNA, the CDR3 is TGCGCCAGCAGCCAAGAATTACCGGGACAGGGAAGGGAAAAACTGTTTTTT. Amino acids: CASSQELPGQGREKLFF.

The V gene is TRBV2, the J gene TRBJ2-5; 7 nucleotides agree with TRBD1. CDR3 length equals 14 residues. Unmatched junction bases numbered 8, after V lost 7 bases and J lost 3 bases. Germline lookup yields CDR1 SNHLY and CDR2 FYNNEI. The DNA for the CDR3 is TGTGCCAGCACGGAAGGGCAGGGGGAAGAGACCCAGTACTTC. Amino acids: CASTEGQGEETQYF.

This clonotype was detected a few times. V is TRBV7-8 and J is TRBJ2-1; 13 nucleotides agree with TRBD2. The V gene end was trimmed by 7 bases and the J gene end by 10 bases; junction bases not matched to a gene: 7. The CDR3 is made up of 14 amino acids. Germline V gene lookup returns CDR1 SGHVS and CDR2 FQNEAQ. The CDR3 DNA reads as TGTGCCAGCATTCCCCCGGGACTAGCGGGGGAGCAGTTCTTC. Residues: CASIPPGLAGEQFF.

V usage is TRBV14 and J usage is TRBJ2-7; TRBD1 is a possible D gene (6 bases). Trimming removed 2 bases at V and 3 bases at J, with 14 bases between. The CDR3 is 15 residues long. Per the germline V gene, CDR1 is SGHDN and CDR2 is FVKESK. The CDR3 DNA is TGTGCCAGCAGCCAACTCCAGGGGATGGGCTACGAGCAGTACTTC. Translated: CASSQLQGMGYEQYF.

This clonotype was found a few times. The genes are TRBV16 and TRBJ1-2; D perhaps matches TRBD1 (5 bases). Germline loops: CDR1 KGHSY, CDR2 FQNENV. The V and J ends lost 4 bases and 7 bases respectively, with 16 bases between them. The CDR3 extends over 14 amino acids. As DNA, the CDR3 is TGTGCCAGCAGCCGGAGTGTAGGGGACTTTGGCTACACCTTC. Residues: CASSRSVGDFGYTF.

Many counts were recorded for this clonotype. The V gene is TRBV20-1, the J gene TRBJ2-3; a possible D gene is TRBD2 (6 bases). The germline V and J ends were trimmed by 6 bases and 0 bases, with 19 bases remaining between them. The V gene's germline CDR1 is DFQATT and CDR2 SNEGSKA (reference sequence). The CDR3 consists of 16 residues. The CDR3 protein is CSASGGTSTSTDTQYF. CDR3 DNA sequence: TGCAGTGCCAGTGGGGGGACTTCTACTAGCACAGATACGCAGTATTTT.

This clonotype has a count of ten or more. The chain has TRBV5-5 and TRBJ2-5, with D perhaps being TRBD1 or TRBD2 (5 bases each). This CDR3 has 17 amino acids. With 6 bases removed from V and 1 base from J, the gap between germline ends came to 22 bases. Germline values: CDR1 SGHKS, CDR2 YYEKEE (reference sequence). This CDR3 reads CASTPVKVGEIQETQYF. CDR3 nucleotide sequence: TGTGCCAGCACCCCAGTGAAAGTGGGGGAAATCCAAGAGACCCAGTACTTC.

This clonotype was observed a handful of times. This rearrangement joins TRBV5-1 to TRBJ1-2; 7 bases line up with TRBD1. CDR1 SGHRS and CDR2 YFSETQ come from the germline V gene. J gave up 5 bases and V 3 bases, and 16 bases lay outside the gene matches. This CDR3 region has 17 residues. The CDR3 sequence: CASSSRTGDNFLYGYTF. The CDR3 DNA reads as TGCGCCAGCAGCTCTCGGACAGGAGACAATTTTCTTTATGGCTACACCTTC.

This clonotype was recorded many times. The CDR3 loop is CASSLTGPGEQYV. The CDR3 nucleotides read TGTGCCAGCAGCCTGACAGGGCCGGGGGAGCAGTACGTC. V usage is TRBV7-2 and J usage is TRBJ2-7; 7 nucleotides line up with TRBD1. V shed 5 bases and J 7 bases; nucleotides not matched to a gene: 8. This CDR3 contains 13 residues. Germline assignment: CDR1 SGHTA and CDR2 FQGNSA.